Below, one T cell receptor beta chain is given with its context. Method: immunoSEQ multiplex PCR; TCRdb's copy keeps in-frame clones and lacks some. The sample lists about 140,000 clones; approximately 80% were seen once. The data derive from a study of blood T cell repertoires in COVID-19. Germline CDR1 and CDR2: SGDLS and YYNGEE. Losses at the gene ends were 2 bases for V and 5 bases for J; bases not matched to a gene: 7. The CDR3 loop spans 15 amino acids. This TCR came from a woman aged 50 to 65 who had recovered from COVID-19. The sample comprised PBMCs or T cells enriched from blood (not recorded which). The chain is built from TRBV9 and TRBJ2-1; 7 positions agree with TRBD2. In DNA form, the CDR3 reads TGTGCCAGCAGCGTGGGGAGGGCCAGAAACAATGAGCAGTTCTTC. Translating gives CASSVGRARNNEQFF.